This T cell receptor beta chain was profiled in a study of shared clonotypes between healthy human individuals. Some clones are missing from TCRdb's copy, which holds only in-frame ones; the method was immunoSEQ multiplex PCR. Of about 2.2 million clones listed, about 92% are singletons. Positive CCR7 selection of CD45RO-negative cells yielded the naive CD8 cells, and terminally differentiated effector memory CD45RA+ cells were excluded. The germline V gene encodes CDR1 MDHEN and CDR2 SYDVKM. This CDR3 region has 19 residues. The V end lost 5 bases, the J end lost 0 bases, and 23 bases lay between the germline ends.

Source material: naive CD8+ T cells from PBMCs. The chain uses TRBV28 and TRBJ2-1; D perhaps matches TRBD2 (5 bases). The receptor's source is a man younger than 35 in good health. Some clones in this sample may be carry-over from other donors' samples. The CDR3 DNA reads as TGTGCCAGCAGTACTAAGGTGTGGGTAGCGTCGAGCTCCTACAATGAGCAGTTCTTC. Encoded protein: CASSTKVWVASSSYNEQFF.